The clone carrying this TCR beta chain was found once. This entry is derived from a study of cytomegalovirus exposure and HLA in healthy donors. Researchers ran the PCR with 60 Vbeta and 13 Jbeta primers. Assay used: immunoSEQ multiplex PCR; TCRdb lists only in-frame clones, some missing. The data contain about 130,000 clones, 60% to 85% of them singletons. The specimen sequenced was PBMCs. The clonotype originates from a woman between 40 and 50 years old in good health and CMV-seronegative.

This CDR3 reads CASSYNPGTEAFF. The CDR3 DNA is TGTGCCAGCAGTTATAACCCAGGCACTGAAGCTTTCTTT. The V gene is TRBV6-6, the J gene TRBJ1-1, with D unclear. The CDR3 consists of 13 residues. V shed 3 bases and J shed 4 bases, with 9 bases lying between them. Germline V gene lookup returns CDR1 MNHNY and CDR2 SVGAGI (reference sequence).